The 9 T cell receptor beta chains below all came from one sample that was sequenced in a study of CDR3 diversity in severe acne. TCRdb recomputed calls from the PCR reads with MiXCR, one row per CDR3 protein. This table has around 91,000 distinct CDR3 sequences, 51% appearing once. Sequenced material: blood. Receptor source: a male donor in good health, without acne.

The V and J genes are TRBV9 and TRBJ1-2; tentatively, D is TRBD1 (5 bases). Germline CDR1 is SGDLS and CDR2 is YYNGEE. The CDR3 loop spans 14 amino acids. V was cut by 3 bases and J by 4 bases, with 13 bases left in between. The CDR3 loop is CASSDFDRPYGYTF. The CDR3 DNA is TGTGCCAGCAGCGATTTCGACAGACCCTATGGCTACACCTTC.

This clonotype was seen ten or more times. The chain joins TRBV6-1 to TRBJ1-1; TRBD1 is a possible D gene (5 bases). This CDR3 has 13 amino acids. Deletions cut 9 bases from V and 4 bases from J, with 15 bases between. CDR1 and CDR2 from the germline V gene are MNHNS and SASEGT. CDR3 bases: TGTGCCAGTAGCAAGTGGGGGGGCACTGAAGCTTTCTTT. Translation gives CASSKWGGTEAFF.

This clonotype was seen only a few times. This chain links TRBV4-1 with TRBJ2-7; 7 bases agree with TRBD1. The junction had 11 bases not matched to a gene; V was cut back by 6 bases and J by 6 bases. The CDR3 has 14 residues. CDR1 MGHRA and CDR2 YSYEKL come from the germline V gene. The chain's CDR3 is CASSQGQLLPEQYF. Here the CDR3 DNA reads TGCGCCAGCAGTCAGGGACAGTTACTTCCCGAGCAGTACTTC.

The chain employs TRBV20-1 and TRBJ2-7; D is unclear. The germline gives CDR1 DFQATT, CDR2 SNEGSKA (reference sequence). The CDR3 extends over 12 amino acids. The CDR3 spells CSRRQQTYEQYF. The CDR3 DNA reads as TGCAGCCGCCGGCAGCAAACCTACGAGCAGTACTTC.

This clonotype was picked up a small number of times. J is TRBJ2-7 and V is TRBV20-1, with D maybe TRBD2 (6 bases). The CDR3 sequence is 11 residues long. The germline V and J ends were trimmed by 6 bases and 2 bases, with 8 bases remaining between them. Germline V gene sequence: CDR1 DFQATT, CDR2 SNEGSKA (reference sequence). CDR3 sequence (DNA): TGCAGTGCGGAGGGCACCTACGAGCAGTACTTC. Amino acid sequence: CSAEGTYEQYF.

Ten or more counts support this clonotype. The CDR3 nucleotides read TGTGCCAGCAGCTACGGAAGGGGGGACCTAGAGACCCAGTACTTC. It specifies CASSYGRGDLETQYF. The chain links TRBV11-1 to TRBJ2-5; TRBD1 or TRBD2 may be the D gene (6 bases each). This CDR3 has 15 residues. The V and J ends lost 4 bases and 4 bases respectively, with 16 bases between them. The germline CDR1 and CDR2 sequences are SGHAT and FQDESV (reference sequence).

This clonotype was counted once. This chain connects TRBV7-9 to TRBJ2-7, with a possible D match to TRBD2 (6 bases). CDR1 and CDR2 from the germline V gene are SEHNR and FQNEAQ (reference sequence). Trimming removed 5 bases from V and 0 bases from J, with 17 bases in between. The CDR3 is 16 residues long. CDR3 region: CASSKGLAGSSYEQYF. Here the CDR3 DNA reads TGTGCCAGCAGCAAGGGACTGGCCGGCTCCTCCTACGAGCAGTACTTC.

This chain links TRBV30 with TRBJ2-7; tentatively, D is TRBD2 (5 bases). Germline assignment: CDR1 GTSNPN and CDR2 SVGIG (reference sequence). The CDR3 is made up of 12 amino acids. V was pared by 4 bases and J by 5 bases, with 12 bases between. The CDR3 sequence: CAWKGRAHEQYV. CDR3 nucleotides: TGTGCCTGGAAAGGGCGGGCCCACGAGCAGTACGTC.

The chain joins TRBV25-1 to TRBJ1-5, with TRBD1 matching 7 bases. J gave up 7 bases and V 8 bases, and 11 bases lay outside the gene matches. Germline V gene data show CDR1 as MGHDK and CDR2 as SYGVNS. The CDR3 totals 14 residues. This CDR3 reads CASLSRGPSQPQHF. The CDR3 DNA follows: TGTGCCAGCCTAAGTAGGGGGCCCTCCCAGCCCCAGCATTTT.